The TCR beta chain described here comes from a study of T cells in Graves' hyperthyroidism and ophthalmopathy (dated by TCRdb to the late 2010s). About the full investigation: To identify distinguishing TCR V-J signatures, a discovery cohort of about 100 patients was used, comprising 40 to 45 with Graves' ophthalmopathy and around 60 with stable Graves' hyperthyroidism. An independent validation cohort of under 20 hyperthyroidism patients and some 15 patients who later progressed to ophthalmopathy tested prospective prediction of ophthalmopathy. For training and testing, the roughly 100 patients in the discovery cohort were randomly divided in a 7:3 ratio. In several Graves' hyperthyroidism patients, the study also compared T-cell repertoires from thyroid tissue with T-cell repertoires from blood. Following sampling, methimazole starting at 30 mg daily was given to hyperthyroidism patients, and high-dose intravenous methylprednisolone was given to ophthalmopathy patients. The paper describes TCR Vbeta CDR3 sequencing of roughly 130 peripheral blood samples, made up of 40 to 45 ophthalmopathy patients, some 80 hyperthyroidism patients and 17 progressor patients. General conclusions and limits of the study: No statistical method was used to set the sample size in advance, and investigators knew the group allocation. In validation, the model predicted progression to ophthalmopathy with roughly 70% sensitivity and around 72% specificity, a median of about six months before onset. In cross-validation, a model built on a 13 V-J signature told ophthalmopathy apart from stable hyperthyroidism with under 90% sensitivity and approximately 81% specificity, and in testing the same model reached 80%/75%. Most expanded thyroid clonotypes (frequency above 0.001) were also detected in blood, suggesting blood repertoires may reflect thyroid immune responses.

Amplification of TCR beta CDR3 regions was carried out from RNA transcripts. A first-round RT-PCR of the TCR CDR3 used the HTBI primer set with the Qiagen OneStep RT-PCR kit. Libraries were constructed in a second round of multiplex PCR, after which size selection and purification were performed. Paired-end sequencing of the libraries was performed with 100 bp reads on an Illumina HiSeq2000. The paper's processing steps were these. SOAPnuke was used to process the raw data, with reads discarded if the reads contained adapters or uncalled bases, had a mean Phred below 15, or lacked an exact constant-primer or identifier match. High-quality paired reads were merged with COPE v1.2.5, and unique nucleotide sequences were defined as clonotypes. MiTCR v1.1 was used to align clonotypes to the IMGT TRBV, TRBD and TRBJ reference segments. The analysis was restricted to V-J combinations with a frequency above 0.0001, which together covered roughly 99% of the repertoires. A TCS score was defined as the ratio between F50 (clonal expansion) and ExV (chaos), using BLOSUM62-based TCRdist between CDR3 peptides within each V-J. Welch's t-statistics and random forest reduced around 520 V-J features to some 14, which were used in a naive Bayes classifier (R e1071). TCRdb trimmed public reads at Q25 via fastp, called clones via MiXCR and kept in-frame beta chains. A single entry per CDR3 protein holds the most common genes and DNA from its merged rows. TCRdb's processing, not the authors', yielded these V and J calls. In this sample the table shows roughly 580,000 distinct CDR3 sequences, roughly 46% of which occur a single time. The top ten clones comprise 8% to 8.5% of the sample.

Stable Graves' hyperthyroidism was defined as no progression to ophthalmopathy during 18 months of follow-up. Hyperthyroidism patients were newly diagnosed, had a disease duration of under 2 months, and were aged 18 to 65 years. The study excluded patients with uncontrolled infections, other autoimmune diseases, pregnancy or lactation. Diagnoses relied on clinical symptoms, serum thyroxine and TRAb, thyroid ultrasound and orbital computed tomography. Total RNA was extracted using Trizol reagent, and RNA quality was assessed on an Agilent 2100 Bioanalyzer. Reading from cysteine to phenylalanine, the CDR3 counts 15 amino acids. Solely the CDR3 DNA is kept, with 45 bases framed from the first base. After removal of 6 bases from V and 2 bases from J, the junction retains 10 bases not matched to a gene. This clonotype has just a few counts. The clone's antigen remains unknown. It has no much larger one-base neighbor in the sample; base qualities were not kept.

The sequence joins TRBV12-3 or TRBV12-4 to TRBJ2-7; 7 bases in the junction line up with TRBD1. Sequencing was carried out using peripheral blood or thyroid tissue (not recorded which). This TCR came from a young woman with Graves' hyperthyroidism. Donor details come from another sample of the same person, matched by shared clones. The DNA reads TGTGCCAGCAGCCCTACCGGGACAGCACCCTACGAGCAGTACTTC. This gives the protein CASSPTGTAPYEQYF.